What follows describes a single T cell receptor (beta chain). The antigen is unknown. This specimen comes from a study of CD8+ T cells in alopecia areata. Study at large: The protocol delivered tofacitinib for 6 to 18 months, then withdrew it for 6 months. Treated patients received severity scores based on the percentage of scalp area affected. Overall study findings and caveats: On tofacitinib, scalp and blood still held many of the expanded lesional clones.

V lost 4 bases and J lost 4, with 26 bases in between. Germline lookup yields CDR1 MRHNA and CDR2 SNTAGT. The CDR3 is made up of 19 amino acids. Extraction and reverse transcription of RNA yielded cDNA as the sequencing template. The data were produced by immunoSEQ multiplex PCR, yet TCRdb's version contains in-frame clones alone and is incomplete. The repertoire has 270,000 or so clones, roughly 64% of them found once; the top ten carry about 1.7%. Treatment of the sample: oral pan-JAK inhibitor, 5-10 mg twice daily. The sample was CD4+ T cells sorted from blood, taken at week 24, from a patient treated with tofacitinib. The V call is TRBV6-4, the J call TRBJ1-5, with D maybe TRBD1 (5 bases). This TCR was recovered from a human donor with alopecia areata. In DNA form, the CDR3 reads TGTGCCAGCAGTGCAAAGGACATTGAAGGAAGGGACGGGAATCAGCCCCAGCATTTT. As protein: CASSAKDIEGRDGNQPQHF.